A selection of T cell receptor beta chains follows, all from one sample in a study of cytomegalovirus exposure and HLA in healthy donors. The table came from immunoSEQ multiplex PCR; TCRdb's copy has only in-frame clones and leaves some out. The sample table includes under 60,000 clones. The sequenced sample was PBMCs. The receptors come from a woman in her 30s in good health and CMV-seropositive. The CDR3 runs from the conserved cysteine through the conserved F or W. The D gene is left open where the match is weak.

NA,TRBJ2-2,TRBV27,TGTGCCAGCAGTCCCCTCCCGGGGAACACCGGGGAGCTGTTTTTT,CASSPLPGNTGELFF
NA,TRBJ1-5,TRBV7-2,TGTGCCAGCAGCTCGTGGACGGGGACACTCAATCAGCCCCAGCATTTT,CASSSWTGTLNQPQHF
TRBD1,TRBJ1-2,TRBV18,TGTGCCAGCTCACGAGAACGACAGGGGGCTCCTCTCTATGGCTACACCTTC,CASSRERQGAPLYGYTF
TRBD2,TRBJ2-7,TRBV6-5,TGTGCCAGCACAGGGACTAGCCAGGCCGAGCAGTACTTC,CASTGTSQAEQYF
TRBD2,TRBJ2-1,TRBV6-1,TGTGCCAGCAGTGCCGGGACTAGCTCAAACCCGGCCTACAATGAGCAGTTCTTC,CASSAGTSSNPAYNEQFF
NA,TRBJ1-1,TRBV30,TGTGCCGGGGGCCGAGGGGGTCAAGGCGACACTGAAGCTTTCTTT,CAGGRGGQGDTEAFF
TRBD2,TRBJ2-5,TRBV7-7,TGTGCTAGCGAGGCGGGAGGGCCTGGGGCCCAGTACTTC,CASEAGGPGAQYF
TRBD1,TRBJ1-4,TRBV5-1,TGCGCCAGCAGCCTGGGGACAGGATATGAAAAACTGTTTTTT,CASSLGTGYEKLFF
NA,TRBJ1-1,TRBV20-1,TGCAGTGCTAGTATTATCTTCGGAGCTTTCTTT,CSASIIFGAFF
TRBD2,TRBJ2-5,TRBV5-1,TGCGCCAGCAGCCCGGGACTAGCGGGAGAGACCCAGTACTTC,CASSPGLAGETQYF
TRBD1,TRBJ2-7,TRBV6-1,TGTGCCAGCAGGGAGACAGGGGCCGCCTACGAGCAGTACTTC,CASRETGAAYEQYF
TRBD2,TRBJ2-5,TRBV5-1,TGCGCCAGCACCTTGGGGACTAGCGGGAGGGCCTCTCAAGAGACCCAGTACTTC,CASTLGTSGRASQETQYF
TRBD1,TRBJ2-2,TRBV7-9,TGTGCCAGCAAGACAGGGGTCGGGGAGCTGTTTTTT,CASKTGVGELFF
TRBD2,TRBJ2-1,TRBV27,TGTGCCAGCAGCCAAACTAGCGGGGTAAACAATGAGCAGTTCTTC,CASSQTSGVNNEQFF
NA,TRBJ2-3,TRBV9,TGTGCCAGCAGCGTAGCCTCAGATACGCAGTATTTT,CASSVASDTQYF
NA,TRBJ1-1,TRBV14,TGTGCCAGCAGCCAACTACACCAGGGTGTCGCTTTCTTT,CASSQLHQGVAFF
TRBD1,TRBJ1-6,TRBV30,TGTGCCCTTCACAGGGGGAATTCACCCCTCCACTTT,CALHRGNSPLHF
TRBD1,TRBJ1-1,TRBV5-4,TGTGCCAGCAGCTTAAAGGGGGCACGGAACACTGAAGCTTTCTTT,CASSLKGARNTEAFF
NA,TRBJ2-7,TRBV6-1,TGTGCCAGCAGTGAACTAGGGGGTACTAGTAGCCACGAGCAGTACTTC,CASSELGGTSSHEQYF
TRBD2,TRBJ2-7,TRBV5-4,TGTGCCAGCAGCGCGGGGACTAGCGGGGTCCTCTACGAGCAGTACTTC,CASSAGTSGVLYEQYF
NA,TRBJ1-5,TRBV28,TGTGCCAGCAGCCGAAGCGGGCAGGGAGATCAGCCCCAGCATTTT,CASSRSGQGDQPQHF
TRBD1,TRBJ2-5,TRBV12-5,TGTGCTAGTGGTTTTGGACAGGACGACGGAGAGACCCAGTACTTC,CASGFGQDDGETQYF
NA,TRBJ1-2,TRBV6-4,TGTGCCAGCCAGGGGCCTAACTATGGCTACACCTTC,CASQGPNYGYTF
TRBD1,TRBJ2-2,TRBV19,TGTGCCAGTAGACCGACAGGGGGCGTGTTAGCGGGGGAGCTGTTTTTT,CASRPTGGVLAGELFF
NA,TRBJ2-3,TRBV29-1,TGCAGCGTTGTTCGGGTGGGAGATACGCAGTATTTT,CSVVRVGDTQYF
TRBD1,TRBJ2-3,TRBV11-3,TGTGCCAGCAGGCCGGGACAGGGCGGACATACGCAGTATTTT,CASRPGQGGHTQYF
NA,TRBJ2-7,TRBV28,TGTGCCAGCAGCCGACAGTTCAAGCAGTACTTC,CASSRQFKQYF
TRBD2,TRBJ2-7,TRBV7-9,TGTGCCAGCAGCACAGGGACTAGCGGGGCCTACGAGCAGTACTTC,CASSTGTSGAYEQYF
TRBD2,TRBJ2-7,TRBV5-1,TGCGCCAGCAGCCGTACGGCGGGAGGGTCGAGGGAGCAGTACTTC,CASSRTAGGSREQYF
NA,TRBJ2-5,TRBV5-1,TGCGCCAGCAGCTTGGGCGTCAGGCAACAAGAGACCCAGTACTTC,CASSLGVRQQETQYF
TRBD1,TRBJ2-1,TRBV2,TGTGCCAGCAGTCGAGAGGGCGGGACAGGGAACAATGAGCAGTTCTTC,CASSREGGTGNNEQFF
TRBD1,TRBJ2-5,TRBV15,TGTGCCACCAGCAGAGGGCAGGGGGCTCGGGTTGGGACCCAGTACTTC,CATSRGQGARVGTQYF
TRBD1,TRBJ1-5,TRBV14,TGTGCCAGCCCATCGGGACAGGGGAATCAGCCCCAGCATTTT,CASPSGQGNQPQHF
NA,TRBJ2-1,TRBV28,TGTGCCAGCAGTTTTTCTTACAATGAGCAGTTCTTC,CASSFSYNEQFF
NA,TRBJ2-7,TRBV7-2,TGTGCCAGCAGCTTAGAGGGGGTCTACGAGCAGTACTTC,CASSLEGVYEQYF
TRBD1,TRBJ1-4,TRBV7-9,TGTGCCAGCAGCTTAGCCCGGACAGGGGGCGAGGAAAAACTGTTTTTT,CASSLARTGGEEKLFF
NA,TRBJ1-1,TRBV7-2,TGTGCCAGCAGCTTAGAGGGAGTGGGGTTCTACGGGGGGACTGAAGCTTTCTTT,CASSLEGVGFYGGTEAFF
TRBD2,TRBJ2-1,TRBV29-1,TGCAGCGTTGAAGGGGGTAGCGGGAGGGCCAAGTTCTTC,CSVEGGSGRAKFF
NA,TRBJ2-7,TRBV28,TGTGCCAGCAGCCCAGGGTTCGAGCAGTACTTC,CASSPGFEQYF
NA,TRBJ2-5,TRBV6-6,TGTGCCAGCTACACCCCCCCGGGGGAGACCCAGTACTTC,CASYTPPGETQYF
NA,TRBJ2-7,TRBV18,TGTGCCAGCTCACCCGGGTCAGGCGGGGCCCCCTTCTTC,CASSPGSGGAPFF
TRBD1,TRBJ1-3,TRBV7-8,TGTGCCAGCAGCTCAACCGGGACAGGGAGCTCTGGAAACACCATATATTTT,CASSSTGTGSSGNTIYF
TRBD1,TRBJ2-3,TRBV6-4,TGTGCCAGCAGTGACGGGACAGGGTCGACAGATACGCAGTATTTT,CASSDGTGSTDTQYF
NA,TRBJ2-7,TRBV5-1,TGCGCCAGCAGCTCCCAGTCGGGTGCCTACGAGCAGTACTTC,CASSSQSGAYEQYF
NA,TRBJ2-7,TRBV2,TGTGCCAGCAGTGAAGGAGGGAGACATCTCCCCTACGAGCAGTACTTC,CASSEGGRHLPYEQYF
TRBD2,TRBJ2-3,TRBV6-1,TGTGCCAGCAGTGAAACGGGGCTGACTAGCGGGTATACGCAGTATTTT,CASSETGLTSGYTQYF